The T cell receptor beta chain under discussion was sequenced for a study of blood T cell repertoires in COVID-19. Original processing notes: Amplification of reference gene primers was used by the study to estimate nucleated cell counts. Only in-frame clones appear in the TCRdb table, and some are missing; sequencing was by immunoSEQ multiplex PCR. V and J calls and clone size are given by that table; D and trimming were obtained from the DNA. The sample carries 120,000 to 150,000 clones, approximately 80% recorded once. As to this clone: This sample also contains other DNA sequences that code for the same CDR3.

J gave up 6 bases and V 1 base, and 5 bases lay outside the gene matches. This CDR3 contains 15 residues. Germline CDR1 reads MNHNS; CDR2 reads SASEGT. The TCR comes from a man over 45 in a cohort exposed to, infected with or recovered from COVID-19 (not recorded which). This chain uses TRBV6-1 with TRBJ1-5; 8 nucleotides line up with TRBD1. Sequencing was done on a sample of PBMCs or T cells enriched from blood (not recorded which). CDR3 DNA: TGTGCCAGCAGTGAAGGGCAGGGGGCTGGTCAGCCCCAGCATTTT. Protein product: CASSEGQGAGQPQHF.